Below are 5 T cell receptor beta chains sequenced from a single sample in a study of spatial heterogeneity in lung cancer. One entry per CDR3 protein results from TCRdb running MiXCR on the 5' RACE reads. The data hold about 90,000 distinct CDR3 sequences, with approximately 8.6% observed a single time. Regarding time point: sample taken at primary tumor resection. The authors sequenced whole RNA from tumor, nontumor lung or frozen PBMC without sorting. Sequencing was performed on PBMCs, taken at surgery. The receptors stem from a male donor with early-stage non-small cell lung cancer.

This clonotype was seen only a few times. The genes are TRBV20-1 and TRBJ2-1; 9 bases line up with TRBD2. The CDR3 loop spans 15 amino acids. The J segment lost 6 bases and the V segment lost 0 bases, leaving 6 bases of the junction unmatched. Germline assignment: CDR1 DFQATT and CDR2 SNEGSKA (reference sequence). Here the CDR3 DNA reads TGCAGTGCTAGAGATAGGGGACTAGCACCCAATGAGCAGTTCTTC. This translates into CSARDRGLAPNEQFF.

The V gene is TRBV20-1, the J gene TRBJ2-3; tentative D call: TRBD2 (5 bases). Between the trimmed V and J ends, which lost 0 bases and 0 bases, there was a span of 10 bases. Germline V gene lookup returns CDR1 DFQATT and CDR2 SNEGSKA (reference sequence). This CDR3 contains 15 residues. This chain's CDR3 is CSARDASQSTDTQYF. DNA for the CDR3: TGCAGTGCTAGAGATGCTAGCCAAAGCACAGATACGCAGTATTTT.

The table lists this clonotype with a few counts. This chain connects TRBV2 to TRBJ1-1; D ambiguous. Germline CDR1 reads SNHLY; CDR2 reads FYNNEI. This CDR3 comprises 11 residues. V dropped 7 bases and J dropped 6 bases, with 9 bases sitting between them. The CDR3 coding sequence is TGTGCCAGCATGGTGGCGGCTGAAGCTTTCTTT. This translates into CASMVAAEAFF. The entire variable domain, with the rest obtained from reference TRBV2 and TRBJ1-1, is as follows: EPEVTQTPSHQVTQMGQEVILRCVPISNHLYFYWYRQILGQKVEFLVSFYNNEISEKSEIFDDQFSVERPDGSNFTLKIRSTKLEDSAMYFCASMVAAEAFFGQGTRLTVV.

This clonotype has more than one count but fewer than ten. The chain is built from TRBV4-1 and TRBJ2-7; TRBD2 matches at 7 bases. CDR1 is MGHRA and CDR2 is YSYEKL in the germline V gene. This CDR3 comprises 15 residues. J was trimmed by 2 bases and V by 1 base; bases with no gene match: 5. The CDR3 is CASSQAGGSPYEQYF. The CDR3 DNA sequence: TGCGCCAGCAGCCAAGCTGGCGGGAGTCCCTACGAGCAGTACTTC.

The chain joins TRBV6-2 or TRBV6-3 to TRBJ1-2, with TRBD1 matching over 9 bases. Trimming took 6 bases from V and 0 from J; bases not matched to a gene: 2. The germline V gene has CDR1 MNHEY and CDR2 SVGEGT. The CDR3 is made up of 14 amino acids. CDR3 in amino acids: CASRRDRANYGYTF. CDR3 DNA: TGTGCCAGCAGGCGGGACAGGGCTAACTATGGCTACACCTTC.